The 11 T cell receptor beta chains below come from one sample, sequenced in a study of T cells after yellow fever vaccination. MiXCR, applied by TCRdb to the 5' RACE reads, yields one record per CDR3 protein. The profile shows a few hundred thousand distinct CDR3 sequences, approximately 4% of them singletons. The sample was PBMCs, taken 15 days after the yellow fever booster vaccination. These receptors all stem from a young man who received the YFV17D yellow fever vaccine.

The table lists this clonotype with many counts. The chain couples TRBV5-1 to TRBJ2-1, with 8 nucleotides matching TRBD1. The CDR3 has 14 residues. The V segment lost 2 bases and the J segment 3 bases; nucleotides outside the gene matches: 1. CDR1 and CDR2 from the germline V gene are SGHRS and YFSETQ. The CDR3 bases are TGCGCCAGCAGCTTAGGACAGGGCTACAATGAGCAGTTCTTC. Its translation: CASSLGQGYNEQFF.

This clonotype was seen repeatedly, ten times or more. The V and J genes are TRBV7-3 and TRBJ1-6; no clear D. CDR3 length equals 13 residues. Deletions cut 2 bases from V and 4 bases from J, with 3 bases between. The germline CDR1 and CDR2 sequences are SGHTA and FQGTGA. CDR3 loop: CASSLGYNSPLHF. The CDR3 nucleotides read TGTGCCAGCAGCTTAGGGTATAATTCACCCCTCCACTTT.

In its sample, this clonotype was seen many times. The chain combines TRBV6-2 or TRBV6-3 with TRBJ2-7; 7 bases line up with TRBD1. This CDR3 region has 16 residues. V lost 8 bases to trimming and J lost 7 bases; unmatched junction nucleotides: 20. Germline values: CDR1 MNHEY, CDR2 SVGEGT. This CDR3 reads CASRLTGQAHLGEQYF. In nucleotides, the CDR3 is TGTGCCAGCCGACTTACAGGACAGGCCCATCTCGGGGAGCAGTACTTC.

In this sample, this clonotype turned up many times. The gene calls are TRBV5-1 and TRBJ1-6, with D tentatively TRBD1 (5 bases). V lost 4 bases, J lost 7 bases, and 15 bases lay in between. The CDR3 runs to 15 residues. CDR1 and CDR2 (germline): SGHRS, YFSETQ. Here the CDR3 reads CASSPSVTENSPLHF. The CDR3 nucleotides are TGCGCCAGCAGCCCTTCCGTGACAGAAAATTCACCCCTCCACTTT.

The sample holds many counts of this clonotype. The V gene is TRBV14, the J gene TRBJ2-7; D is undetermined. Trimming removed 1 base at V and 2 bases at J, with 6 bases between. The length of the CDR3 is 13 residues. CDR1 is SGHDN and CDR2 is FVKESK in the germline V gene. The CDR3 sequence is CASSQGGTYEQYV. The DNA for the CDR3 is TGTGCCAGCAGCCAAGGGGGTACCTACGAGCAGTACGTC.

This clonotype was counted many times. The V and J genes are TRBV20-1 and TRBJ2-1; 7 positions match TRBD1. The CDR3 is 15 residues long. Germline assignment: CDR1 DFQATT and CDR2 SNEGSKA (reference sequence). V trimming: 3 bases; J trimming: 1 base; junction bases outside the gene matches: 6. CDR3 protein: CSARTGPGSYNEQFF. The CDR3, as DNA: TGCAGTGCTAGGACAGGGCCTGGTTCCTACAATGAGCAGTTCTTC.

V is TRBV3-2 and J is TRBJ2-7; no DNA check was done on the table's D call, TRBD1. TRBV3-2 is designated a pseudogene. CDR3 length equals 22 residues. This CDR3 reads CASSQDSGIIDRCSPTSYEQYF. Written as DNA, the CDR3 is TGTGCCAGCAGCCAAGATTCTGGTATCATCGACAGGTGTTCTCCTACGTCCTACGAGCAGTACTTC.

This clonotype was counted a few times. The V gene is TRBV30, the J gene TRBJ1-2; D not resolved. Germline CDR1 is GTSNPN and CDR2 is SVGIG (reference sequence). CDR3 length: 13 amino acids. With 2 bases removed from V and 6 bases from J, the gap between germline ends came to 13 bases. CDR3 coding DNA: TGTGCCTGGAGTCCCGGGTATGAGGATGGCTACACCTTC. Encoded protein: CAWSPGYEDGYTF.

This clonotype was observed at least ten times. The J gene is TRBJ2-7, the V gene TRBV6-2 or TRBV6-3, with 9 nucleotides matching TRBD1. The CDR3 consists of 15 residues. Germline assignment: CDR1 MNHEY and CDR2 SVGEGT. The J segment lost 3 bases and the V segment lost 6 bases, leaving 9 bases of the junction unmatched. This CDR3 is CASRLGTGFDYEQYF. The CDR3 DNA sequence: TGTGCCAGCAGACTTGGGACAGGGTTTGACTACGAGCAGTACTTC.

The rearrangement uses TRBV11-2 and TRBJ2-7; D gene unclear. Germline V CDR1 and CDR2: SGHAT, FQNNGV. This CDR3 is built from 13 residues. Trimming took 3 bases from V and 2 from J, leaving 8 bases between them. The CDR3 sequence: CASSLTPTYEQYF. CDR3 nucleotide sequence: TGTGCCAGCAGCTTGACACCCACCTACGAGCAGTACTTC.

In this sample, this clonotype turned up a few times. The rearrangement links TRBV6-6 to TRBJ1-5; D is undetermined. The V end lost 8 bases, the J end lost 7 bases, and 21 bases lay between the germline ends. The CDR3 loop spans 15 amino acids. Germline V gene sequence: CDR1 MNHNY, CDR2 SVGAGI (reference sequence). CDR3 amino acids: CASPCVKRSGQPQHF. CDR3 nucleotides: TGTGCCAGCCCTTGTGTAAAGAGGTCGGGGCAGCCCCAGCATTTT.